The 20 T cell receptor beta chains below come from one sample, sequenced in a study of siplizumab effects on memory and regulatory T cells. Assay: immunoSEQ multiplex PCR; the TCRdb copy retains only in-frame clones and omits some. Among around 100,000 clones, 94% were seen once, and the ten largest hold roughly 0.29%. The sample was non-Treg CD4+ T cells sorted from blood. These receptors all stem from a human donor in good health.

The rearrangement uses TRBV27 and TRBJ2-2; 7 positions match TRBD2. Germline assignment: CDR1 MNHEY and CDR2 SMNVEV (reference sequence). This CDR3 has 16 amino acids. With 7 bases clipped from V and 6 bases from J, the junction kept 14 bases outside the gene matches. CDR3 sequence reads: CASKFSSGRRAGELFF. CDR3 sequence (DNA): TGTGCCAGCAAGTTCTCCTCCGGGAGGAGGGCCGGGGAGCTGTTTTTT.

The chain uses TRBV23-1 and TRBJ1-2, with D hard to call. TRBV23-1 is an ORF, and what it does is uncertain. The CDR3 spans 14 residues. The ends were cut back, 4 bases at V and 4 bases at J, with 13 bases in the middle. CDR3 residues: CASSPRVRTYGYTF. DNA for the CDR3: TGCGCCAGCAGTCCAAGGGTTCGGACCTATGGCTACACCTTC.

Regarding this clone: This same CDR3 is encoded by further DNA sequences in the sample. This sequence joins TRBV5-1 and TRBJ1-3; D uncertain. The germline gives CDR1 SGHRS, CDR2 YFSETQ. Trimming removed 4 bases at V and 2 bases at J, with 10 bases between. This CDR3 contains 14 residues. Here the CDR3 DNA reads TGCGCCAGCAGCCCGGCCGGGGCTGGAAACACCATATATTTT. Protein sequence: CASSPAGAGNTIYF.

The chain uses TRBV5-6 and TRBJ1-3; no firm D call. V lost 2 bases and J 4 bases, leaving 7 bases between the germline ends. The CDR3 has 13 amino acids. Germline V lookup: CDR1 SGHDT, CDR2 YYEEEE. CDR3 sequence reads: CASSFSAGNTIYF. Written as DNA, the CDR3 is TGTGCCAGCAGCTTCAGTGCAGGAAACACCATATATTTT.

CDR3 sequence reads: CASSAQGNTIYF. The CDR3 DNA is TGTGCCAGCAGCGCACAGGGGAACACCATATATTTT. The rearrangement links TRBV9 to TRBJ1-3, with 7 bases that match TRBD1. CDR1 SGDLS and CDR2 YYNGEE come from the germline V gene. J lost 7 bases, V lost 3 bases, and 1 base had no gene match. The CDR3 has 12 residues.

The chain is built from TRBV11-2 and TRBJ1-2, with D uncertain. The CDR3 contains 14 residues. V gave up 2 bases and J gave up 6 bases, with 13 bases separating them. Looked up from germline, CDR1 is SGHAT and CDR2 is FQNNGV. The CDR3 is CASSLTRLLDGYTF. The CDR3 coding sequence is TGTGCCAGCAGCTTAACCCGACTACTAGATGGCTACACCTTC.

This chain connects TRBV5-1 to TRBJ2-7, with TRBD1 identical over 8 bases. The CDR3 runs 13 residues. CDR1 and CDR2 from the germline V gene are SGHRS and YFSETQ. With V trimmed by 4 bases and J by 3 bases, 3 bases remained unmatched. CDR3 residues: CASSRTGNYEQYF. DNA of the CDR3: TGCGCCAGCAGCAGGACAGGGAACTACGAGCAGTACTTC.

The genes are TRBV6-1 and TRBJ2-3, with 8 bases identical to TRBD1. V shed 6 bases, J shed 2 bases, and the junction held 4 bases outside the gene matches. This CDR3 has 14 amino acids. Germline V lookup: CDR1 MNHNS, CDR2 SASEGT. The CDR3 bases are TGTGCCAGCAGCGACAGGGGATCCACAGATACGCAGTATTTT. Amino acid sequence: CASSDRGSTDTQYF.

V usage is TRBV13 and J usage is TRBJ1-4, with 9 positions matching TRBD1. Germline CDR1 is PRHDT and CDR2 is FYEKMQ (reference sequence). Trimming cost V 2 bases and J 7 bases; bases outside gene matches: 5. There are 15 residues in the CDR3. This CDR3 is CASSLSRDRVEKLFF. The CDR3, as DNA: TGTGCCAGCAGCTTAAGCCGGGACAGGGTTGAAAAACTGTTTTTT.

This clone was observed a few times. This chain links TRBV7-8 with TRBJ1-1, with TRBD1 matching 7 bases. This CDR3 contains 15 residues. J was trimmed by 4 bases and V by 2 bases; bases with no gene match: 7. The germline CDR1 and CDR2 sequences are SGHVS and FQNEAQ. The CDR3 region is CASSLTTGARTEAFF. CDR3 DNA sequence: TGTGCCAGCAGCTTAACTACAGGGGCACGCACTGAAGCTTTCTTT.

The chain recombines TRBV9 with TRBJ2-1; 11 bases match TRBD1. This CDR3 is 14 amino acids long. Unmatched junction bases numbered 2, after V lost 3 bases and J lost 6 bases. Germline-derived CDR1 and CDR2 are SGDLS and YYNGEE. This chain's CDR3 is CASSAGQGVNEQFF. The CDR3 DNA reads as TGTGCCAGCAGCGCGGGACAGGGGGTCAATGAGCAGTTCTTC.

The gene calls are TRBV18 and TRBJ2-5; 9 nucleotides agree with TRBD2. The assigned J gene may be wrong: the sequence end matches TRBJ2-7 better. The CDR3 contains 19 residues. The germline V gene has CDR1 KGHSH and CDR2 LQKENI. The CDR3 coding sequence is TGTGCCAGCTCACCATTAACTTTGCGGGAGGGCCCACGCTCCTACGAGCAGTACTTC. Amino acid sequence: CASSPLTLREGPRSYEQYF.

The chain is built from TRBV4-1 and TRBJ1-1; a possible D gene is TRBD1 (5 bases). The CDR3 length is 15 residues. The V end lost 4 bases, the J end lost 8 bases, and 20 bases lay between the germline ends. Germline V gene lookup returns CDR1 MGHRA and CDR2 YSYEKL. This CDR3 reads CASSPSLPGLREAFF. The CDR3 DNA sequence: TGCGCCAGCAGCCCCTCTCTCCCGGGGCTCAGGGAAGCTTTCTTT.

V and J are TRBV11-3 and TRBJ2-3, with 10 bases aligning to TRBD1. With V trimmed by 3 bases and J by 4 bases, 1 base remained unmatched. The CDR3 has 14 amino acids. Germline CDR1 SGHNT, CDR2 YENEEA. This CDR3 reads CASSLTGGADTQYF. In DNA, the CDR3 is TGTGCCAGCAGCTTGACAGGGGGCGCAGATACGCAGTATTTT.

Comment on this clone: An end of the junction does not agree with germline; a read error may underlie this. V usage is TRBV30 and J usage is TRBJ2-3; possibly TRBD2 for D (5 bases). The CDR3 runs to 13 residues. Per the germline V gene, CDR1 is GTSNPN and CDR2 is SVGIG (reference sequence). The CDR3 nucleotides are TGTGCTTGGACTGGCAGGCAGACAGATACGCAGTATTTT. The encoded protein is CAWTGRQTDTQYF.

The V and J genes are TRBV5-1 and TRBJ1-2; no firm D call. The V end lost 0 bases, the J end lost 2 bases, and 8 bases lay between the germline ends. The CDR3 loop spans 14 amino acids. Germline CDR1 and CDR2: SGHRS and YFSETQ. CDR3 region: CASSLDSPNYGYTF. CDR3 nucleotides: TGCGCCAGCAGCTTGGACAGCCCCAACTATGGCTACACCTTC.

The chain is built from TRBV19 and TRBJ1-2; 8 bases match TRBD1. The V gene's germline CDR1 is LNHDA and CDR2 SQIVND (reference sequence). The J segment lost 3 bases and the V segment lost 5 bases, leaving 11 bases of the junction unmatched. The CDR3 sequence is 16 residues long. The CDR3 DNA reads as TGTGCCAGTAGTCCTCGACTGGACAGGGAGGACTATGGCTACACCTTC. Its translation: CASSPRLDREDYGYTF.

Here the CDR3 DNA reads TGTGCCAGTAGTATGTTTGGGTGGGTTAATGAGCAGTTCTTC. Protein: CASSMFGWVNEQFF. The chain employs TRBV19 and TRBJ2-1; the D is unclear. Germline V CDR1 and CDR2: LNHDA, SQIVND (reference sequence). Between the trimmed V and J ends, which lost 3 bases and 7 bases, there was a span of 13 bases. The CDR3 covers 14 residues.

In the case of this clone: At the DNA level, this CDR3 is encoded by other sequences in the same sample as well. The V and J genes are TRBV7-2 and TRBJ2-1; tentatively, D is TRBD2 (7 bases). The ends were cut back, 3 bases at V and 0 bases at J, with 12 bases in the middle. CDR1 SGHTA and CDR2 FQGNSA come from the germline V gene. This CDR3 comprises 16 residues. CDR3 in amino acids: CASSFRGGSSYNEQFF. CDR3 nucleotides: TGTGCCAGCAGCTTCCGCGGGGGCAGCTCCTACAATGAGCAGTTCTTC.

The chain employs TRBV9 and TRBJ2-2, with a tentative D call TRBD2 (6 bases). The CDR3 extends over 14 amino acids. Germline V gene lookup returns CDR1 SGDLS and CDR2 YYNGEE. Trimming removed 5 bases from V and 3 bases from J, with 11 bases in between. CDR3 loop: CASRGGGDTGELFF. The CDR3 DNA follows: TGTGCCAGCAGGGGCGGCGGGGACACCGGGGAGCTGTTTTTT.